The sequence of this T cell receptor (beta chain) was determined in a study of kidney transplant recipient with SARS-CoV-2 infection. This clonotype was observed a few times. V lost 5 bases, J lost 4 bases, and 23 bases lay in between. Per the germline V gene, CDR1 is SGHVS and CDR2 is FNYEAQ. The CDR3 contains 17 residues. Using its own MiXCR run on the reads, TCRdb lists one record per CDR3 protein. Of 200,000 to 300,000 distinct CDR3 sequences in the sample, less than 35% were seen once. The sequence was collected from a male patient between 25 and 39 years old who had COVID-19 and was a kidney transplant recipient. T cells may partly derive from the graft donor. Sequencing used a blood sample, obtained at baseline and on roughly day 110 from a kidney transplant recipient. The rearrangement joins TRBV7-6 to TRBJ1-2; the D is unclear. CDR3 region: CASSDACESRKTYGYTF. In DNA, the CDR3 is TGTGCCAGCAGCGACGCTTGTGAATCTCGAAAGACCTATGGCTACACCTTC.